This T cell receptor beta chain was documented in a study of T cells in Graves' hyperthyroidism and ophthalmopathy. Study-wide points: In validation, the model predicted ophthalmopathy. These predictions came a median about 6.5 months before onset.

The CDR3 regions of TCR beta were amplified from RNA transcripts. First-round RT-PCR targeting the TCR CDR3 was performed with the HTBI primer set. MiXCR was run by TCRdb on the multiplex PCR reads, yielding one entry per CDR3 protein. The table lists around 300,000 distinct CDR3 sequences, roughly 15% of them singletons, with 7.8% in the top ten. Germline CDR1 MDHEN, CDR2 SYDVKM. The CDR3 runs to 14 residues. V lost 7 bases to trimming and J lost 0 bases, with 10 bases between them. Uncontrolled infection, other autoimmune disease, pregnancy and lactation each barred patients from inclusion. This clonotype was found many times. Its antigen is not identified.

Material: blood. This receptor was obtained from a woman in her thirties with Graves' hyperthyroidism that later progressed to Graves' ophthalmopathy. The chain has TRBV28 and TRBJ1-5; D not certain. CDR3 DNA sequence: TGTGCCAGCACCAGGCGGGGTAGCAATCAGCCCCAGCATTTT. Encoded protein: CASTRRGSNQPQHF.